This T cell receptor beta chain was captured by sequencing in a study of blood T cells in healthy people across ages. CDR1 and CDR2 from the germline V gene are LNHNV and YYDKDF (reference sequence). This CDR3 contains 15 residues. A second PCR of roughly 7 to 11 cycles used a sample-barcoded 5' primer and a J-beta primer mix. TCRdb processed the 5' RACE reads anew with MiXCR; each CDR3 protein has one entry. The sample lists about 1.8 million distinct CDR3 sequences, around 48% seen once, with around 2.1% in the top ten. The sequencing sample was made of blood. The sequence came from a woman in her thirties or forties in good health. This chain joins TRBV15 and TRBJ2-4; D may correspond to TRBD1 or TRBD2 (5 bases each). The last part of the DNA fits TRBJ2-7 better; the J call may be wrong. CDR3 nucleotides: TGTGCCACCAGCAGAGCGAGGGGCTCTCTAGACGAGCAGTACTTC. Amino acids: CATSRARGSLDEQYF.